One and the same sample provided the 24 T cell receptor beta chains below, sequenced in a study of graft-versus-host responses after intestinal transplantation listed by TCRdb under 2021. The time point label on this specimen signifies: cells obtained before transplantation from donor or recipient. Library preparation was by the immunoSEQ multiplex PCR assay. This is the immuneACCESS table as TCRdb keeps it, with only in-frame sequences that have V and J called. A part of the clones is gone; compared with another copy, unresolved V genes explain less than half, and the rest is unexplained. The sample table holds 85,000 to 100,000 clones, of which under 95% were seen once. The ten largest clones add up to around 0.07% of the sample. These receptors are not linked to any known antigen. The source material was unstimulated CD8+ T cells sorted from spleen or lymph node cells, sampled before transplant. The source is a human donor who was the organ donor for an intestinal transplant.

This clone was seen more than once but under ten times. The chain uses TRBV7-3 and TRBJ1-5; maybe TRBD1 (5 bases). This CDR3 has 14 amino acids. Trimming stripped 5 bases from V and 2 bases from J, with 10 bases between. Per germline, CDR1 SGHTA and CDR2 FQGTGA. The CDR3 loop reads CASSLPTGNQPQHF. The CDR3 DNA reads as TGTGCCAGCAGCCTACCGACAGGCAATCAGCCCCAGCATTTT.

V usage is TRBV28 and J usage is TRBJ2-7; TRBD1 agrees at 8 bases. The CDR3 contains 16 residues. Germline lookup yields CDR1 MDHEN and CDR2 SYDVKM. V was pared by 3 bases and J by 0 bases, with 7 bases of the junction left unmatched. CDR3 sequence: CASSLIRGLYSYEQYF. CDR3 in DNA: TGTGCCAGCAGTTTGATCAGGGGGCTATACTCCTACGAGCAGTACTTC. The full variable domain, with the rest looked up from reference TRBV28 and TRBJ2-7, is DVKVTQSSRYLVKRTGEKVFLECVQDMDHENMFWYRQDPGLGLRLIYFSYDVKMKEKGDIPEGYSVSREKKERFSLILESASTNQTSMYLCASSLIRGLYSYEQYFGPGTRLTVT.

This sequence joins TRBV5-1 and TRBJ2-3, with 11 positions matching TRBD2. Germline V gives CDR1 SGHRS, CDR2 YFSETQ. The CDR3 sequence is 16 residues long. V was pared by 3 bases and J by 0 bases, with 3 bases of the junction left unmatched. CDR3 protein: CASSWVAGGSTDTQYF. Here the CDR3 DNA reads TGCGCCAGCAGCTGGGTAGCGGGGGGGAGCACAGATACGCAGTATTTT.

In regard to this clone: This sample includes further DNA sequences coding for the same CDR3. This chain uses TRBV27 with TRBJ2-7; TRBD2 might be the D (5 bases). The CDR3 runs to 13 residues. V lost 3 bases, J lost 3 bases, and 9 bases lay in between. Germline V gives CDR1 MNHEY, CDR2 SMNVEV (reference sequence). For the CDR3, the DNA is TGTGCCAGCAGTTTTGGTGGGAGCTACGAGCAGTACTTC. It translates to CASSFGGSYEQYF.

The rearrangement joins TRBV7-9 to TRBJ2-1; 8 bases align to TRBD1. Germline V gene data show CDR1 as SEHNR and CDR2 as FQNEAQ (reference sequence). Trimming removed 5 bases from V and 6 bases from J; junction bases left unmatched: 15. This CDR3 is built from 17 residues. Here the CDR3 reads CASSRIRGQVRGNEQFF. The CDR3 region has the DNA TGTGCCAGCAGCCGGATCAGGGGACAGGTGAGGGGCAATGAGCAGTTCTTC.

V is TRBV28 and J is TRBJ2-5, with D tentatively TRBD2 (7 bases). Trimming shortened V by 5 bases and J by 4 bases, and 23 bases separated the two germline ends. The CDR3 totals 17 residues. Germline CDR1 and CDR2: MDHEN and SYDVKM. CDR3 bases: TGTGCCAGCAGTACCATACACCGGGGGGCGGTAGTAGAGACCCAGTACTTC. Its translation is CASSTIHRGAVVETQYF.

A single count supports this clone. The chain uses TRBV27 and TRBJ2-7; D may be TRBD2 (6 bases). Per germline, CDR1 MNHEY and CDR2 SMNVEV (reference sequence). The CDR3 is made up of 14 amino acids. V was shortened by 2 bases and J by 2 bases, with 10 bases between the two germline ends. The CDR3 sequence is CASSLGPSAYEQYF. The CDR3 region has the DNA TGTGCCAGCAGTTTAGGGCCTAGCGCCTACGAGCAGTACTTC.

This rearrangement joins TRBV5-4 to TRBJ2-7, with TRBD2 matching 7 bases. V shed 1 base, J shed 2 bases, and the junction held 18 bases outside the gene matches. The germline gives CDR1 SGHNT, CDR2 YYREEE (reference sequence). The CDR3 spans 19 residues. CDR3 region: CASSLYPGLVVTSTYEQYF. The CDR3 DNA reads as TGTGCCAGCAGCTTGTACCCAGGACTAGTAGTTACCTCCACCTACGAGCAGTACTTC.

The rearrangement links TRBV9 to TRBJ2-3, with D perhaps TRBD2 (5 bases). This CDR3 has 14 residues. The germline V gene encodes CDR1 SGDLS and CDR2 YYNGEE. The V end lost 6 bases, the J end lost 0 bases, and 11 bases lay between the germline ends. CDR3 residues: CASNGDSSTDTQYF. The CDR3 bases are TGTGCCAGCAACGGGGATTCTAGCACAGATACGCAGTATTTT.

The rearrangement joins TRBV5-1 to TRBJ1-1; D possibly corresponds to TRBD1 (5 bases). This CDR3 is 14 amino acids long. Germline CDR1 is SGHRS and CDR2 is YFSETQ. Trimming stripped 4 bases from V and 4 bases from J, with 14 bases between. The CDR3 here is CASSLRVGGTEAFF. As DNA, the CDR3 is TGCGCCAGCAGCCTCAGGGTCGGGGGCACTGAAGCTTTCTTT.

The V gene is TRBV5-6, the J gene TRBJ2-3, with a weak D call TRBD2 (6 bases). V was cut by 3 bases and J by 1 base, with 9 bases left in between. The germline gives CDR1 SGHDT, CDR2 YYEEEE. The CDR3 is made up of 14 amino acids. The CDR3 DNA sequence: TGTGCCAGCAGCTCTCCGGGGGGCACAGATACGCAGTATTTT. It encodes CASSSPGGTDTQYF.

The chain links TRBV5-1 to TRBJ2-5; 11 bases fit TRBD2. This CDR3 has 14 residues. The V and J ends lost 4 bases and 7 bases, in that order; junction bases with no gene match: 6. CDR1 SGHRS and CDR2 YFSETQ come from the germline V gene. Written as DNA, the CDR3 is TGCGCCAGCAGCCCTAGCGGGGGGTCTGGGACCCAGTACTTC. Translated: CASSPSGGSGTQYF.

This chain joins TRBV5-1 and TRBJ2-3; TRBD2 matches 10 bases. CDR1 and CDR2 from the germline V gene are SGHRS and YFSETQ. J lost 6 bases, V lost 0 bases, and 4 bases had no gene match. This CDR3 comprises 15 residues. The CDR3, as DNA: TGCGCCAGCAGCTTGGGGACTAGCGGAGCGGATACGCAGTATTTT. Translating it yields CASSLGTSGADTQYF.

The chain combines TRBV4-1 with TRBJ2-1; 10 bases are a match to TRBD2. The ends lost 5 bases at V and 3 bases at J; junction bases unmatched: 4. Per germline, CDR1 MGHRA and CDR2 YSYEKL. The CDR3 spans 15 residues. The CDR3 is CASSSRLAGYNEQFF. Written as DNA, the CDR3 is TGCGCCAGCAGCTCCCGACTAGCGGGCTACAATGAGCAGTTCTTC.

This clone was counted once. V usage is TRBV28 and J usage is TRBJ1-1; D not certain. The V and J ends lost 6 bases and 0 bases respectively, with 11 bases between them. Germline CDR1 and CDR2: MDHEN and SYDVKM. This CDR3 is built from 14 residues. The CDR3 nucleotides are TGTGCCAGCAGCCCCGTCGGTCTGAACACTGAAGCTTTCTTT. It encodes CASSPVGLNTEAFF.

The chain is built from TRBV7-9 and TRBJ2-1, with TRBD2 as a possible D gene (5 bases). V lost 5 bases and J lost 4, with 15 bases in between. The CDR3 consists of 15 residues. Looked up from germline, CDR1 is SEHNR and CDR2 is FQNEAQ (reference sequence). The CDR3 is CASSNGVWEYNEQFF. As DNA, the CDR3 is TGTGCCAGCAGCAACGGGGTGTGGGAATACAATGAGCAGTTCTTC.

Here the CDR3 reads CASSFDTGLPAQYF. The CDR3 region has the DNA TGTGCCAGCAGCTTCGACACGGGACTCCCGGCGCAGTATTTT. V and J are TRBV11-2 and TRBJ2-3; D is perhaps TRBD2 (6 bases). The CDR3 runs 14 residues. V was shortened by 3 bases and J by 10 bases, with 17 bases between the two germline ends. Germline lookup yields CDR1 SGHAT and CDR2 FQNNGV.

The rearrangement uses TRBV28 and TRBJ1-5; 9 nucleotides agree with TRBD1. V gave up 6 bases and J gave up 7 bases; unmatched junction bases: 13. This CDR3 has 16 residues. Germline V CDR1 and CDR2: MDHEN, SYDVKM. The DNA for the CDR3 is TGTGCCAGCAGCCAAGGCTACAGGGGGCCGGGGCAGCCCCAGCATTTT. Protein: CASSQGYRGPGQPQHF.

The rearrangement uses TRBV19 and TRBJ1-2; D is ambiguous. The germline V gene has CDR1 LNHDA and CDR2 SQIVND (reference sequence). The CDR3 is 16 residues long. Trimming shortened V by 6 bases and J by 4 bases, and 21 bases separated the two germline ends. The CDR3 DNA follows: TGTGCCAGTAGACCCACCGATGGGAGCCTCCTCTATGGCTACACCTTC. Encoded protein: CASRPTDGSLLYGYTF.

Regarding this clone: At one boundary the junction diverges from the germline segment, which might be a read error. The rearrangement links TRBV2 to TRBJ1-2; TRBD1 matches at 10 bases. Germline V lookup: CDR1 SNHLY, CDR2 FYNNEI. The CDR3 has 13 amino acids. CDR3 DNA: TGTGCCGGCAGCGCCGGGACAGGGGATGGCTACACCTTC. It encodes CAGSAGTGDGYTF.

The genes are TRBV7-4 and TRBJ2-5; D remains unclear. The J call is uncertain, as TRBJ2-7 better fits the DNA end. The length of the CDR3 is 12 residues. Germline V CDR1 and CDR2: SGHVT, SQSDAQ. In DNA, the CDR3 is TGTGCCAGTCTTTGGGACTCCTACGAGCAGTACTTC. Translated: CASLWDSYEQYF.

The rearrangement uses TRBV27 and TRBJ2-1; D is perhaps TRBD1 (6 bases). Trimming stripped 6 bases from V and 3 bases from J, with 12 bases between. The CDR3 has 14 amino acids. The germline V gene encodes CDR1 MNHEY and CDR2 SMNVEV (reference sequence). CDR3 DNA sequence: TGTGCCAGCAGAACAGGGTCGGGCTACAATGAGCAGTTCTTC. It translates to CASRTGSGYNEQFF.

This chain links TRBV11-2 with TRBJ2-5; TRBD1 matches 8 bases. The CDR3 extends over 17 amino acids. CDR1 and CDR2 from the germline V gene are SGHAT and FQNNGV. The ends lost 5 bases at V and 5 bases at J; junction bases unmatched: 16. CDR3 DNA sequence: TGTGCCAGCAGCACCGGGACAGGTTGGGGCCTAGGGGAGACCCAGTACTTC. This codes for CASSTGTGWGLGETQYF. Looking up the rest from reference TRBV11-2 and TRBJ2-5 gives the full variable domain: EAGVAQSPRYKIIEKRQSVAFWCNPISGHATLYWYQQILGQGPKLLIQFQNNGVVDDSQLPKDRFSAERLKGVDSTLKIQPAKLEDSAVYLCASSTGTGWGLGETQYFGPGTRLLVL.

The table lists this clone with a few counts. The chain carries TRBV6-4 and TRBJ2-5; no reliable D call. Trimming pared 8 bases from V and 1 base from J, leaving 11 bases between. CDR3 length: 13 amino acids. Germline assignment: CDR1 MRHNA and CDR2 SNTAGT. CDR3 sequence: CASPAWPQETQYF. The CDR3 DNA reads as TGTGCCAGCCCCGCATGGCCCCAAGAGACCCAGTACTTC.